This is a list of T cell receptor beta chains from one sample in a study of human T cells and chemical hapten exposure. TCRdb itself ran the RACE reads through MiXCR, one entry per CDR3 protein. In the table there are approximately 370,000 distinct CDR3 sequences, 4.5% to 5.5% of which are singletons. This specimen consisted of whole blood, obtained in connection with sensitization to the hapten diphenylcyclopropenone (DPC). The receptors originated from a woman under 30 with alopecia areata. Some clones in this sample may be carry-over from other donors' samples. The CDR3 runs from the conserved cysteine through the conserved F or W. Fields, in order: D gene, clone size, J gene, V gene, CDR3 DNA, CDR3 protein. The D gene is left open where the match is weak. Rows may omit the clone size; those that give it use once, few, many or a size class.

>TRBD1|.|TRBJ2-7|TRBV19
TGTGCCAGTACCCCCAAGGGGGCAGACTACGAGCAGTACTTC
CASTPKGADYEQYF
>TRBD2|.|TRBJ2-1|TRBV18
TGTGCCAGCTCACCACTAGCGGGGGGGCAGAATGAGCAGTTCTTC
CASSPLAGGQNEQFF
>.|few|TRBJ2-3|TRBV4-2
TGTGCCAGCAGCCAAGGATTTTTGCCAGATACGCAGTATTTT
CASSQGFLPDTQYF
>.|few|TRBJ2-5|TRBV19
TGTGCCAGTACCCATATCTGGGGCGCGGTGGAGACCCAGTACTTC
CASTHIWGAVETQYF
>TRBD1|few|TRBJ2-4|TRBV28
TGTGCCAGCAGTCACAGGGGAAACATTCAGTACTTC
CASSHRGNIQYF
>.|few|TRBJ1-2|TRBV3-1
TGTGCCAGCAGCCAAGCGGGGCGCCCGCCCGGCTACACCTTC
CASSQAGRPPGYTF
>TRBD1|.|TRBJ2-3|TRBV12-3/TRBV12-4
TGTGCCAGCAGACAGGGACAGGGGGCGCACGCAGATACGCAGTATTTT
CASRQGQGAHADTQYF
>.|few|TRBJ1-5|TRBV7-8
TGTGCCAGCAGCCCGTTCAGTCGGGGGGTGGATCAGCCCCAGCATTTT
CASSPFSRGVDQPQHF
>TRBD1|.|TRBJ2-7|TRBV20-1
TGCAGTGCTAGACCACTGACAGGGTCCTACGAGCAGTACTTC
CSARPLTGSYEQYF
>.|.|TRBJ2-1|TRBV27
TGTGCCAGCAGTTTACTAATCAACACTGAGGAGCAGTTCTTC
CASSLLINTEEQFF
>.|few|TRBJ1-3|TRBV28
TGTGCCAGCTATTCTCAGGGACCCCCAAGAAACACCATATATTTT
CASYSQGPPRNTIYF
>.|.|TRBJ2-7|TRBV10-3
TGTGCCATCAGCGAAAAGGGGCGGGGAATATACGAGCAGTACTTC
CAISEKGRGIYEQYF
>.|.|TRBJ1-4|TRBV7-3
TGTGCCAGCGGCTTGCAGGGGAACCCTAATGAAAAACTGTTTTTT
CASGLQGNPNEKLFF
>TRBD1|many|TRBJ1-3|TRBV7-2
TGTGCCAGCAGCTCTAGGGACAGGCTCTCTGGAAACACCATATATTTT
CASSSRDRLSGNTIYF
>.|many|TRBJ1-1|TRBV7-9
TGTGCCAGCAGCCCAACAGGACAGACGAACACTGAAGCTTTCTTT
CASSPTGQTNTEAFF
>.|many|TRBJ2-1|TRBV27
TGTGCCAGCAGTCGCTACCCCCCCTGGTTGGTAGGTGATTACAATGAGCAGTTCTTC
CASSRYPPWLVGDYNEQFF
>.|many|TRBJ2-2|TRBV21-1
TGTGCCAGCAGCATATACAGAAACACCGGGGAGCTGTTTTTT
CASSIYRNTGELFF
>TRBD2|few|TRBJ2-1|TRBV7-8
TGTGCCAGCAGCTTAGGGGGGGGAAGAGGTGAGCAGTTCTTC
CASSLGGGRGEQFF
>TRBD1|.|TRBJ2-7|TRBV6-5
TGTGCCAGCACCCCCGGACAGGGGGCTCTCGAGCAGTACTTC
CASTPGQGALEQYF
>.|.|TRBJ2-6|TRBV4-2
TGTGCCAGCAGCCAAGGGGGGCTAACCTCTGGGGCCAACGTCCTGACTTTC
CASSQGGLTSGANVLTF
>TRBD1|few|TRBJ2-5|TRBV27
TGTGCCAGCAGTTCACCGACAGGGGGCTCTTTTGGGACCCAGTACTTC
CASSSPTGGSFGTQYF
>.|.|TRBJ2-2|TRBV12-3/TRBV12-4
TGTGCCAGCAGGGATCATAGCGAGAACACCGGGGAGCTGTTTTTT
CASRDHSENTGELFF
>.|few|TRBJ1-5|TRBV10-3
TGTGCCATCAGTGACGGGGGAAATCAGCCCCAGCATTTT
CAISDGGNQPQHF
>.|few|TRBJ1-2|TRBV3-1
TGTGCCAGCAGCCAGGGCCGTCCCTCCTATGGCTACACCTTC
CASSQGRPSYGYTF